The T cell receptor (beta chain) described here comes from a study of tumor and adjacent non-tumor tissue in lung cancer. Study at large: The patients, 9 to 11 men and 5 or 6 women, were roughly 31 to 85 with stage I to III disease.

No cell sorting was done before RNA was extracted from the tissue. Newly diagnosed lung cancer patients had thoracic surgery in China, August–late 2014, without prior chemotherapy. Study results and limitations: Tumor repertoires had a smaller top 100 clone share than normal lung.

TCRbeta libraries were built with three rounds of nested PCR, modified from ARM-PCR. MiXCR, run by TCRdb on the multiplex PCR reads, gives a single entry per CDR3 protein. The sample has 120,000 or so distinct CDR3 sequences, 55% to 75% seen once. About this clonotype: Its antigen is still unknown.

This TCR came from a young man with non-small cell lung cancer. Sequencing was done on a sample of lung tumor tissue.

This CDR3 is CASASWGGDTQYF. CDR3 DNA: TGCGCCAGCGCTAGCTGGGGAGGCGATACGCAGTATTTT. The chain combines TRBV5-1 with TRBJ2-3; TRBD2 might be the D (6 bases). There are 13 residues in the CDR3. Trimming stripped 7 bases from V and 6 bases from J, with 15 bases between. Germline V gives CDR1 SGHRS, CDR2 YFSETQ. Variable domain in full (rest from reference TRBV5-1 and TRBJ2-3): KAGVTQTPRYLIKTRGQQVTLSCSPISGHRSVSWYQQTPGQGLQFLFEYFSETQRNKGNFPGRFSGRQFSNSRSEMNVSTLELGDSALYLCASASWGGDTQYFGPGTRLTVL.